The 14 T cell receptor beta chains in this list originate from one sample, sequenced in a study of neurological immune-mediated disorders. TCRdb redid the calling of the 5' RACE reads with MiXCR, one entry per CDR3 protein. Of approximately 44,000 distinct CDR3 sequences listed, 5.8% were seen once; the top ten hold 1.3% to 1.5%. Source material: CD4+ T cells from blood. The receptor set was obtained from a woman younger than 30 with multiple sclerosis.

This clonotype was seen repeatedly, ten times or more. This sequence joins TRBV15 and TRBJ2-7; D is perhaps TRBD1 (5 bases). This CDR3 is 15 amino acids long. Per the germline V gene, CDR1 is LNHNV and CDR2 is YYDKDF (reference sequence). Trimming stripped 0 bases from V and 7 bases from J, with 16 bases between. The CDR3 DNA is TGTGCCACCAGCAGAGAGTTGCAGGGAACGACTGAGCAGTACTTC. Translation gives CATSRELQGTTEQYF.

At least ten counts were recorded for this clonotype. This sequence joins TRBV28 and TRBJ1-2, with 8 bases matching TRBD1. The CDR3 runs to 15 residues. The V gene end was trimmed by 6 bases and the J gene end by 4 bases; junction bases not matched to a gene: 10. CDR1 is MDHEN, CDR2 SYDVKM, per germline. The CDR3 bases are TGTGCCAGCAGGAGGGACAGGCGGGACGGCTATGGCTACACCTTC. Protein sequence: CASRRDRRDGYGYTF.

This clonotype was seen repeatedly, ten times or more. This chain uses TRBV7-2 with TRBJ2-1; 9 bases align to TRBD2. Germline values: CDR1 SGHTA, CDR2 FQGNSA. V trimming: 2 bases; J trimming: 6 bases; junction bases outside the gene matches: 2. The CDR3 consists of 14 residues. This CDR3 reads CASSLQTSGNEQFF. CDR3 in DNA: TGTGCCAGCAGCTTACAGACTAGCGGCAATGAGCAGTTCTTC.

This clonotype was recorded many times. The CDR3 loop is CSARRQQNTEAFF. CDR3 coding DNA: TGCAGTGCTAGGAGACAGCAGAACACTGAAGCTTTCTTT. The gene calls are TRBV20-1 and TRBJ1-1, with D possibly matching TRBD1 (5 bases). The CDR3 consists of 13 residues. With 3 bases removed from V and 1 base from J, the gap between germline ends came to 9 bases. From germline, CDR1 is DFQATT and CDR2 SNEGSKA (reference sequence).

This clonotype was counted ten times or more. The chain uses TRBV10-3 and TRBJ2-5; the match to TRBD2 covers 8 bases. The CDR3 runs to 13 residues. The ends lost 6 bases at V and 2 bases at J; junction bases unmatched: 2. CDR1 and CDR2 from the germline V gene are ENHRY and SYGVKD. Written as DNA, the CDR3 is TGTGCCATCAGGATAGCGGGACAAGAGACCCAGTACTTC. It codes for CAIRIAGQETQYF.

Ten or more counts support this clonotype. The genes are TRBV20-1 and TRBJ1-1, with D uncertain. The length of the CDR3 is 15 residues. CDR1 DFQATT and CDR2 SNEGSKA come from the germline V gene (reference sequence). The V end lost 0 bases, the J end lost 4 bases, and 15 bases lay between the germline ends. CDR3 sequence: CSARDRPGTGTEAFF. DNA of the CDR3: TGCAGTGCTAGAGACAGGCCCGGCACGGGCACTGAAGCTTTCTTT.

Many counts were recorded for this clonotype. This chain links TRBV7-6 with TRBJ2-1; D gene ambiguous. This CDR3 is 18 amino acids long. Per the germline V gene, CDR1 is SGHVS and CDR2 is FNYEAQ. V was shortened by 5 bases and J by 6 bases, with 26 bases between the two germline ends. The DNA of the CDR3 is TGTGCCAGCAGCCTTTCCCGGGTGGCCAACAAACGGAGCAATGAGCAGTTCTTC. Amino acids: CASSLSRVANKRSNEQFF.

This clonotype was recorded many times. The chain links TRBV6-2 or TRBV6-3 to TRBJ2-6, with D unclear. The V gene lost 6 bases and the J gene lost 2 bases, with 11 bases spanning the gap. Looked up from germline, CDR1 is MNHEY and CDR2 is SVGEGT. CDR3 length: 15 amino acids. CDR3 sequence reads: CASSPTDTGANVLTF. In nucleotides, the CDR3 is TGTGCCAGCAGCCCGACCGATACTGGGGCCAACGTCCTGACTTTC.

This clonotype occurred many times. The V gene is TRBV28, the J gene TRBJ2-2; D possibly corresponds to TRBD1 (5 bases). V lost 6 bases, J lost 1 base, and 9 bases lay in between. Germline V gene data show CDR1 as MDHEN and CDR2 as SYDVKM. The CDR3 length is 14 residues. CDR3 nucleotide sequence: TGTGCCAGCAGGCGACAGCAGAACACCGGGGAGCTGTTTTTT. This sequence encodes CASRRQQNTGELFF.

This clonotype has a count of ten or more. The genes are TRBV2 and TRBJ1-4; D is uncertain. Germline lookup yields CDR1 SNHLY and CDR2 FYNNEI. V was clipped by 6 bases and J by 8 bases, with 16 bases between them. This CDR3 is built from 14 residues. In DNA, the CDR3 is TGTGCCAGCAGGCCTTCCTTCGCCTACGAAAAACTGTTTTTT. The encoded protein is CASRPSFAYEKLFF.

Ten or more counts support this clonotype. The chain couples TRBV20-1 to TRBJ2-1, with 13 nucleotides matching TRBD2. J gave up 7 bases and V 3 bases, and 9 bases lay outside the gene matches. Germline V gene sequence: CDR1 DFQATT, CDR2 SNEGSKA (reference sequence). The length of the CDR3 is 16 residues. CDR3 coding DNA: TGCAGTGCTAGGAGTGGACTAGCGGGAGCGTCGAATGAGCAGTTCTTC. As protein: CSARSGLAGASNEQFF.

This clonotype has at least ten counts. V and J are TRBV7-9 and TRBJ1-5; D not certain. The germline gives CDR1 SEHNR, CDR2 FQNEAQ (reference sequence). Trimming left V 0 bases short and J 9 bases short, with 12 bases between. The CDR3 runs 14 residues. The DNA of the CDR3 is TGTGCCAGCAGCTTAGCGTCGCCCCTCGGGCCCCAGCATTTT. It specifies CASSLASPLGPQHF.

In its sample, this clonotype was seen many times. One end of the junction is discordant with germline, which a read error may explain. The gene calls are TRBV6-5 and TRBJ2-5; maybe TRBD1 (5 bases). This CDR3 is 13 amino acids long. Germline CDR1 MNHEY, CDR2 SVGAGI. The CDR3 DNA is TGTGCCAGCAGTTACTCGCAGGGTACCCATAGTAACTTC. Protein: CASSYSQGTHSNF.

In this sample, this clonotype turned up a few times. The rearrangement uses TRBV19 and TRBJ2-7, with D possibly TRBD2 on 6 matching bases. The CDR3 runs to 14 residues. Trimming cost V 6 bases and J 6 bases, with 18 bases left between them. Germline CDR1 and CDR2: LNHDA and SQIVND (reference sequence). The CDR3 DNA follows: TGTGCCAGTAGCCCCCTGGGGGGTCCGGGCGAGCAGTACTTC. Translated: CASSPLGGPGEQYF.